A single sample is the source of the 13 T cell receptor beta chains below, sequenced in a study of T cells in tumors after PD-1 blockade. Assay: immunoSEQ multiplex PCR; the TCRdb copy retains only in-frame clones and omits some. The repertoire holds more than 40,000 clones, approximately 80% seen once, with about 9.3% in the top ten. Sample: PBMCs, taken before anti-PD-1 therapy. The receptors shown here come from a human donor with advanced basal cell or squamous cell carcinoma (not recorded which).

The chain links TRBV3-1 (or the pseudogene TRBV3-2) to TRBJ2-5, with a tentative D call TRBD1 (6 bases). Germline assignment: CDR1 LGHDT and CDR2 YNNKEL (reference sequence). CDR3 length equals 15 residues. The V end lost 0 bases, the J end lost 4 bases, and 12 bases lay between the germline ends. The CDR3 is CASSQEGTGLETQYF. As DNA, the CDR3 is TGTGCCAGCAGCCAAGAGGGCACAGGGTTAGAGACCCAGTACTTC.

This chain links TRBV27 with TRBJ1-5; no firm D call. This CDR3 contains 13 residues. V was trimmed by 3 bases and J by 9 bases, leaving 12 bases between them. CDR1 is MNHEY, CDR2 SMNVEV, per germline (reference sequence). CDR3: CASSLSGPWPQHF. The DNA of the CDR3 is TGTGCCAGCAGTTTGTCAGGTCCCTGGCCCCAGCATTTT.

The chain has TRBV18 and TRBJ2-2; 9 bases match TRBD2. V lost 3 bases and J lost 0; bases outside the gene matches: 2. The CDR3 spans 16 residues. In germline, CDR1 is KGHSH, CDR2 LQKENI. The CDR3 here is CASSPRLAANTGELFF. The CDR3 coding sequence is TGTGCCAGCTCACCCCGACTAGCGGCGAACACCGGGGAGCTGTTTTTT. The full variable domain, with the rest looked up from reference TRBV18 and TRBJ2-2, is NAGVMQNPRHLVRRRGQEARLRCSPMKGHSHVYWYRQLPEEGLKFMVYLQKENIIDESGMPKERFSAEFPKEGPSILRIQQVVRGDSAAYFCASSPRLAANTGELFFGEGSRLTVL.

This clone has more than one count but fewer than ten. The chain joins TRBV3-1 (or the pseudogene TRBV3-2) to TRBJ2-5; D is ambiguous. The germline CDR1 and CDR2 sequences are LGHDT and YNNKEL (reference sequence). The CDR3 is 17 amino acids. Trimming removed 0 bases at V and 0 bases at J, with 14 bases between. The CDR3, as DNA: TGTGCCAGCAGCCAAGAGGGCGGTCAGGCGTACCAAGAGACCCAGTACTTC. Protein sequence: CASSQEGGQAYQETQYF.

V and J are TRBV10-3 and TRBJ2-7; 7 nucleotides agree with TRBD2. The germline gives CDR1 ENHRY, CDR2 SYGVKD. V shed 6 bases, J shed 5 bases, and the junction held 10 bases outside the gene matches. The CDR3 extends over 14 amino acids. In DNA form, the CDR3 reads TGTGCCATCAGGACTACAGCGGGAACGGACGAGCAGTACTTC. Amino acid sequence: CAIRTTAGTDEQYF.

This chain joins TRBV5-1 and TRBJ2-2; TRBD2 matches 12 bases. The CDR3 loop spans 16 amino acids. Trimming cost V 4 bases and J 6 bases; bases outside gene matches: 7. Germline lookup yields CDR1 SGHRS and CDR2 YFSETQ. The CDR3 loop reads CASSQASGRAAGELFF. CDR3 nucleotides: TGCGCCAGCAGCCAGGCTAGCGGGAGGGCCGCCGGGGAGCTGTTTTTT. The full variable domain, completed using reference TRBV5-1 and TRBJ2-2, is KAGVTQTPRYLIKTRGQQVTLSCSPISGHRSVSWYQQTPGQGLQFLFEYFSETQRNKGNFPGRFSGRQFSNSRSEMNVSTLELGDSALYLCASSQASGRAAGELFFGEGSRLTVL.

The gene calls are TRBV9 and TRBJ1-4; TRBD1 is a possible D gene (5 bases). CDR1 and CDR2 from the germline V gene are SGDLS and YYNGEE. The CDR3 totals 16 residues. V lost 5 bases and J 2 bases, leaving 16 bases between the germline ends. The CDR3 DNA reads as TGTGCCAGCAGTACCGGGGGGGTCATGACTAATGAAAAACTGTTTTTT. This sequence encodes CASSTGGVMTNEKLFF.

The chain links TRBV7-9 to TRBJ2-3; D remains ambiguous. CDR3 length equals 14 residues. Germline CDR1 and CDR2: SEHNR and FQNEAQ (reference sequence). Trimming removed 5 bases at V and 5 bases at J, with 14 bases between. CDR3 sequence reads: CASSRSGLEDTQYF. The CDR3 bases are TGTGCCAGCAGCCGTAGTGGTTTAGAAGATACGCAGTATTTT.

DNA of the CDR3: TGTGCCATCAGTGGCTCCGGGCCTCAGGGAGAGACCCAGTACTTC. This translates into CAISGSGPQGETQYF. The genes are TRBV10-3 and TRBJ2-5; tentative D call: TRBD1 (5 bases). CDR1 and CDR2 (germline): ENHRY, SYGVKD. This CDR3 has 15 residues. Between the trimmed V and J ends, which lost 4 bases and 4 bases, there was a span of 16 bases.

The genes are TRBV6-5 and TRBJ1-6; D unresolved. V dropped 0 bases and J dropped 5 bases, with 8 bases sitting between them. From germline, CDR1 is MNHEY and CDR2 SVGAGI. The CDR3 is made up of 15 amino acids. CDR3 bases: TGTGCCAGCAGTTACTCGTCCGCAAATAATTCACCCCTCCACTTT. This encodes CASSYSSANNSPLHF.

V usage is TRBV6-5 and J usage is TRBJ2-5; a possible D gene is TRBD1 (6 bases). Per the germline V gene, CDR1 is MNHEY and CDR2 is SVGAGI. This CDR3 region has 13 residues. The V gene lost 5 bases and the J gene lost 7 bases, with 14 bases spanning the gap. Written as DNA, the CDR3 is TGTGCCAGCAGTCCCGGAGAAGGGGGGACCCAGTACTTC. This translates into CASSPGEGGTQYF.

The rearrangement links TRBV25-1 to TRBJ2-2; D is possibly TRBD1 or TRBD2 (5 bases each). V was shortened by 3 bases and J by 3 bases, with 11 bases between the two germline ends. Germline values: CDR1 MGHDK, CDR2 SYGVNS. The CDR3 is 15 amino acids. The CDR3 loop reads CASSDSRGYTGELFF. The CDR3 coding sequence is TGTGCCAGCAGTGATTCTCGGGGCTACACCGGGGAGCTGTTTTTT.

This clone was detected only a few times. The J gene is TRBJ2-7, the V gene TRBV7-9; TRBD1 might be the D (6 bases). V shed 1 base and J shed 5 bases, with 9 bases lying between them. The germline gives CDR1 SEHNR, CDR2 FQNEAQ (reference sequence). The CDR3 runs to 13 residues. The CDR3 is CASSLVYRDEQYF. The CDR3 bases are TGTGCCAGCAGCTTAGTCTACAGGGACGAGCAGTACTTC.